This note documents a single T cell receptor beta chain sequence. This clone came up a few times. Its antigen is unknown. No base-level quality is on record; no much larger clone is a single base apart. Thawed PBMCs were FACS-sorted into unstimulated Tregs (CD4+CD25+CD127-), CD4+ non-Tregs (CD4+CD25-), CD4 cells and CD8 cells. Healthy control blood came either as purchased buffy coats or from healthy volunteers. Healthy control blood was processed to PBMCs with a Ficoll density gradient and then cryopreserved, whereas patient PBMCs were collected both before and after transplant. Genomic DNA was extracted from sorted cells with the QIAGEN DNeasy Blood and Tissue Kit for TCRbeta CDR3 sequencing. Through immunoSEQ, high-throughput TCRbeta CDR3 sequencing was done commercially, including PCR amplification with internal controls and bias correction. In the original analysis: Unique productive TCRbeta sequences were defined by CDR3 nucleotide sequence when primers matched and otherwise by CDR3 amino acid sequence together with Vbeta and Jbeta genes. To correct for sorting error, sequences found in more than one sorted population at a frequency ratio of 2:1 or less were discarded, and the remaining shared sequences were assigned to the population with the higher frequency. A sequence counted as donor-reactive if, in CFSE-low cells, the sequence had a frequency of at least 0.01% and was expanded at least 5-fold compared with unstimulated cells. Repertoire divergence was quantified by Jensen-Shannon divergence using the top 100 TCRbeta sequences ranked by frequency. For any sample with multiple sequencing runs, sorting error was corrected in each run separately before the runs were pooled. TCRdb mirrors the immuneACCESS table, restricted to in-frame sequences. Some clones are absent from its copies; in checked studies, under half trace to an unresolved V gene, and the reason for the others is unknown. The D gene and trimming were derived from the DNA, and the V and J assignments and clone size from that table. The sample contains over 60,000 clones, roughly 84% of them found a single time. The leading ten clones occupy approximately 4% of the sample.

The data derive from a study of Tregs in tolerant kidney transplant recipients (dated 2019 in TCRdb). Background for the entire study: The study applied TCRbeta sequencing to find donor-specific regulatory T cells before combined kidney and bone marrow transplantation and then followed those same cells after transplant. In a few healthy controls, several methods of expanding Tregs specific for an allogeneic donor were compared by TCRbeta repertoire sequencing.

Findings and caveats that apply to the study as a whole: Expanding Tregs with activated donor B cells appeared to identify the most biologically relevant and donor-specific TCRbeta repertoire. Because only a small number of patients were included, the study had limitations, and the results will need to be validated in larger populations as well as under other immunosuppression protocols. Biological reproducibility was not directly addressed, though technical replication error appeared minimal.

The sequenced sample consisted of CD4+ T cells from blood. This clonotype was obtained from a human donor in good health.

CDR3 reads: CASSGPRGDGDDYGYTF. The nucleotide sequence reads as follows: TGTGCCAGCAGTGGGCCCCGGGGCGACGGTGATGACTATGGCTACACCTTC. This receptor chain uses TRBV6-4 and TRBJ1-2, and the D gene may be TRBD1, 5 bases matching. From cysteine to phenylalanine, the CDR3 is 17 amino acids long. The only DNA kept is the CDR3, 51 bases in frame from the first base. CDR1 and CDR2, per the germline V gene, are MRHNA and SNTAGT. The junction shows trimming of 4 bases on V and 3 bases on J, plus 21 bases between the germline ends.